These T cell receptor beta chains were read from a single sample in a study of T cell responses to AZD1222 COVID-19 vaccine. The repertoire was sequenced with immunoSEQ multiplex PCR; TCRdb's copy has only in-frame clones and lacks some. The sample consists of 150,000 or so clones, around 92% of them appearing once. The sequencing used peripheral blood, collected on day 0 of AZD1222 vaccination. The source is an adult in good health. CDR3s include the opening cysteine and the closing phenylalanine or tryptophan. Fields, in order: V gene, clone size, J gene, D gene, CDR3 protein. A D gene is named only where the DNA matches it firmly. Only some rows state a clone size, as once, few, many or a class for expanded clones.

>TRBV5-1|-|TRBJ2-7|-
CASSPSLGTYEQYF
>TRBV7-2|-|TRBJ2-7|-
CASSANRGPYEQYF
>TRBV6-5|once|TRBJ1-1|-
CASSLGGGWTEAFF
>TRBV5-6|few|TRBJ1-5|-
CASSLMAGVSNQPQHF
>TRBV5-4|once|TRBJ2-7|TRBD2
CASSLRVTGGEQYF
>TRBV19|-|TRBJ1-1|TRBD1
CASSLRDRVLGEAFF
>TRBV2|-|TRBJ1-1|-
CASSSMVSKEAFF
>TRBV2|-|TRBJ2-7|-
CASSVKIEQYF
>TRBV30|-|TRBJ2-6|TRBD1
CACNRGPGANVLTF
>TRBV7-9|-|TRBJ2-7|TRBD1
CASSLGQGVVYEQYF
>TRBV5-6|-|TRBJ1-5|TRBD1
CASSRDRGQGQPQHF
>TRBV28|once|TRBJ1-2|TRBD1
CASSLTPGGGYGYTF
>TRBV28|-|TRBJ1-6|TRBD1
CASSFPGQGPNTLHF
>TRBV5-8|-|TRBJ1-2|TRBD1
CASSLEQGANYGYTF
>TRBV7-9|-|TRBJ2-5|TRBD2
CASSRIAGGGETQYF
>TRBV4-3|few|TRBJ2-7|-
CASSQDYHPGMRSSYEQYF
>TRBV12-3/TRBV12-4|-|TRBJ1-1|-
CASTRWANTEAFF
>TRBV24-1|-|TRBJ2-1|TRBD1
CAIGEDRGQGDEQFF
>TRBV29-1|-|TRBJ1-2|TRBD1
CSVDPQTGGSYGYTF
>TRBV28|-|TRBJ2-5|-
CASSLLTWGTQYF
>TRBV18|once|TRBJ1-1|TRBD1
CASSPGTVTEAFF
>TRBV9|-|TRBJ1-3|-
CASSVGGTGNTIYF
>TRBV11-2|-|TRBJ1-5|TRBD1
CASSHGGTGGNQPQHF
>TRBV5-5|-|TRBJ2-1|TRBD2
CASSSGLAGGFSYNEQFF
>TRBV6-5|-|TRBJ1-2|-
CASSYGLRSYGYTF
>TRBV3-1/TRBV3-2|-|TRBJ1-6|-
CASSQVEFNSPLHF
>TRBV5-4|-|TRBJ1-6|-
CASSLQGYNSPLHF
>TRBV18|-|TRBJ1-2|TRBD1
CASSPRDRGHGYTF
>TRBV11-2|-|TRBJ1-4|-
CLAAVGRGEKLFF
>TRBV12-3/TRBV12-4|-|TRBJ1-2|-
CASSLTTGNGYTF
>TRBV5-3|-|TRBJ2-7|TRBD1
CARRSFPGQGSNGQYF
>TRBV28|-|TRBJ1-1|TRBD1
CASSPPGQLSEAFF
>TRBV24-1|-|TRBJ1-2|TRBD1
CATSDRLGTGLYGYTF
>TRBV29-1|-|TRBJ2-7|-
CSVYTGKRPYEQYF
>TRBV5-1|-|TRBJ1-4|-
CASSLGQFNEKLFF
>TRBV6-2/TRBV6-3|-|TRBJ1-2|-
CASSPGGYGYTF
>TRBV2|-|TRBJ2-2|-
CASSGQNRDTGELFF
>TRBV4-3|-|TRBJ1-2|-
CASSGSLADSFYGYTF
>TRBV15|-|TRBJ1-5|-
CASQGETSNQPQHF
>TRBV7-2|-|TRBJ2-3|-
CASSSPTGGSTQYF
>TRBV12-3/TRBV12-4|-|TRBJ1-2|-
CATRGGEDYGYTF
>TRBV5-5|-|TRBJ1-3|-
CASSLAKRAGNTIYF
>TRBV6-5|-|TRBJ1-1|-
CASSRENTEAFF
>TRBV18|once|TRBJ1-3|TRBD1
CASSVQGSHSGNTIYF
>TRBV7-2|-|TRBJ1-2|-
CASSLVRRGANYGYTF
>TRBV6-2/TRBV6-3|few|TRBJ1-6|-
CASSYDREAAPLHF
>TRBV6-5|-|TRBJ1-1|-
CASRGGTEAFF
>TRBV6-9|-|TRBJ1-5|TRBD1
CASRAAGQARASNQPQHF
>TRBV3-1/TRBV3-2|-|TRBJ1-1|TRBD1
CASSRRTGMNTEAFF
>TRBV19|-|TRBJ1-6|-
CASSASRTLNSPLHF
>TRBV18|-|TRBJ1-1|TRBD1
CASSPRVQGTTEAFF
>TRBV4-1|-|TRBJ2-1|-
CASSYLAPKVDEQFF
>TRBV7-2|-|TRBJ2-1|-
CASSLRRDPVYNEQFF
>TRBV7-2|-|TRBJ1-1|-
CASSLRWGTEAFF
>TRBV3-1/TRBV3-2|-|TRBJ2-7|-
CASSQRLGYEQYF
>TRBV7-9|once|TRBJ2-1|TRBD2
CASSPGLAGGPTKTEQFF
>TRBV5-1|-|TRBJ2-5|-
CASSLGQEGTQYF